This entry concerns a single T cell receptor (beta chain). This CDR3 contains 14 residues. With V trimmed by 1 base and J by 7 bases, 4 bases remained unmatched. Looked up from germline, CDR1 is MGHRA and CDR2 is YSYEKL. This entry comes from a study of blood T cell repertoires in COVID-19. Across the study: The United States, Italy and Spain were the sources of the acute and convalescent COVID-19 samples.

It was during active infection that Seattle patients were enrolled and then longitudinally followed. As originally analysed: Reference gene primer amplification gave estimated nucleated cell counts. Some clones are missing from TCRdb's copy, which holds only in-frame ones; the method was immunoSEQ multiplex PCR. For V, J and clone size, that table is used; D and trimming come from the DNA. This table holds about 410,000 clones, approximately 90% found once. The receptor's source is a woman in her forties with COVID-19, enrolled during active disease. The genes are TRBV4-1 and TRBJ1-2, with 9 bases lining up with TRBD1. The sequenced sample consisted of peripheral blood. This CDR3 is CASSQGDRAAGYTF. Written as DNA, the CDR3 is TGCGCCAGCAGCCAAGGGGACAGGGCGGCTGGCTACACCTTC.